This T cell receptor (beta chain) was sequenced for a study of shared clonotypes between healthy human individuals. This CDR3 region has 15 residues. V gave up 2 bases and J gave up 5 bases, with 16 bases separating them. Per the germline V gene, CDR1 is LNHNV and CDR2 is YYDKDF (reference sequence). The naive CD8 population came from CD45RO-negative cells selected for CCR7, without terminally differentiated effector memory CD45RA+ cells. The method was immunoSEQ multiplex PCR; TCRdb's version includes in-frame clones alone and lacks a portion of them. In the table there are 450,000 to 700,000 clones, less than 97% of which are singletons.

Sequences were obtained from naive CD8+ T cells sorted from blood. The sequence was collected from a woman in her 30s in good health. The chain recombines TRBV15 with TRBJ2-7, with a possible D match to TRBD2 (6 bases). CDR3 DNA sequence: TGTGCCACCAGCAGACGGGATATTAGCGGCGACGAGCAGTACTTC. As protein: CATSRRDISGDEQYF.